Listed below are T cell receptor beta chains from one sample, sequenced in a study of cytomegalovirus exposure and HLA in healthy donors. Here immunoSEQ multiplex PCR was the method, and the copy in TCRdb shows in-frame clones only, minus some. In the table there are some 170,000 clones, about four fifths of which are singletons. The specimen was PBMCs. The receptor source for this set is a girl between 5 and 17 years old in good health and CMV-seropositive. Both conserved end residues are part of each CDR3. The D gene is left open where the match is weak. Clone sizes are given selectively: once, few, many, or a class where the clone is expanded.

d_gene	v_gene	abundance	len	j_gene	CDR3aa	CDR3nt
TRBD2	TRBV6-4	few	15	TRBJ2-1	CASSEAGGSYNEQFF	TGTGCCAGCAGTGAAGCGGGGGGCTCCTACAATGAGCAGTTCTTC
TRBD2	TRBV27	NA	16	TRBJ2-1	CASSLSPGLSPNEQFF	TGTGCCAGCAGTTTATCACCGGGACTAAGCCCAAATGAGCAGTTCTTC
TRBD1	TRBV28	once	15	TRBJ2-7	CASSSLQGASYEQYF	TGTGCCAGCAGTTCCCTACAGGGGGCAAGCTACGAGCAGTACTTC
NA	TRBV6-1	few	14	TRBJ2-7	CASSEAESSYEQYF	TGTGCCAGCAGTGAAGCAGAGAGCTCCTACGAGCAGTACTTC
NA	TRBV7-8	few	13	TRBJ2-7	CSSKQKTAYEQYF	TGTTCTAGCAAGCAGAAGACAGCATACGAGCAGTACTTC
NA	TRBV27	NA	15	TRBJ1-2	CASSLSAATVYGYTF	TGTGCCAGCAGTTTATCCGCGGCTACTGTCTATGGCTACACCTTC
NA	TRBV15	NA	12	TRBJ2-3	CATGMVRSTQYF	TGTGCCACCGGTATGGTTCGGTCTACGCAGTATTTT
NA	TRBV6-6	NA	13	TRBJ1-1	CASSYAGKAEAFF	TGTGCCAGCAGTTACGCAGGCAAGGCTGAAGCTTTCTTT
TRBD1	TRBV6-5	NA	16	TRBJ2-5	CASSYSGTGFSETQYF	TGTGCCAGCAGTTACTCCGGGACAGGGTTCTCAGAGACCCAGTACTTC
NA	TRBV7-9	NA	14	TRBJ1-4	CASSPDRLNEKLFF	TGTGCCAGCAGCCCCGACAGGCTTAATGAAAAACTGTTTTTT
TRBD2	TRBV29-1	NA	15	TRBJ2-7	CSVKPSAGGGYEQYF	TGCAGCGTAAAACCATCTGCGGGAGGCGGGTACGAGCAGTACTTC
NA	TRBV7-3	NA	16	TRBJ2-5	CASSPEGGFQQETQYF	TGTGCCAGCAGCCCAGAGGGGGGGTTTCAACAAGAGACCCAGTACTTC
TRBD1	TRBV10-3	NA	16	TRBJ2-3	CAISESRTGWTDTQYF	TGTGCCATCAGTGAGTCGAGGACAGGGTGGACAGATACGCAGTATTTT
NA	TRBV10-2	NA	12	TRBJ2-7	CASKEERVEQYF	TGTGCCAGCAAAGAGGAGAGGGTCGAGCAGTACTTC
TRBD1	TRBV6-5	NA	15	TRBJ2-3	CASRNRDRGRDTQYF	TGTGCCAGTCGGAACCGGGACAGGGGGCGAGATACGCAGTATTTT
TRBD2	TRBV7-3	few	13	TRBJ2-2	CASSPLAGGELFF	TGTGCCAGCAGCCCCCTAGCGGGGGGGGAGCTGTTTTTT
NA	TRBV13	NA	14	TRBJ1-1	CASSLGTVSTEAFF	TGTGCCAGCAGCTTAGGCACTGTGAGCACTGAAGCTTTCTTT
NA	TRBV2	few	11	TRBJ2-5	CASNYKETQYF	TGTGCCAGCAATTACAAAGAGACCCAGTACTTC
NA	TRBV27	NA	12	TRBJ2-1	CASSNNYNEQFF	TGTGCCAGCAGTAACAATTACAATGAGCAGTTCTTC
NA	TRBV27	NA	17	TRBJ1-4	CASSKVSASGANEKLFF	TGTGCCAGCAGTAAAGTCTCGGCGTCAGGGGCTAATGAAAAACTGTTTTTT
NA	TRBV13	NA	16	TRBJ2-3	CASSLKQDTSTDTQYF	TGTGCCAGCAGCTTAAAGCAGGATACTAGCACAGATACGCAGTATTTT
NA	TRBV5-5	NA	13	TRBJ1-1	CASSLAVNTEAFF	TGTGCCAGCAGCTTGGCTGTGAACACTGAAGCTTTCTTT
NA	TRBV29-1	NA	12	TRBJ1-2	CSVDGDPGGYTF	TGCAGCGTTGATGGGGATCCGGGAGGCTACACCTTC
NA	TRBV5-4	NA	15	TRBJ2-1	CASSLGGISYNEQFF	TGTGCCAGCAGCTTGGGCGGGATCTCCTACAATGAGCAGTTCTTC
NA	TRBV2	NA	15	TRBJ2-7	CASKRLAMGTYEQYF	TGTGCCAGCAAGCGTCTAGCGATGGGGACCTACGAGCAGTACTTC
TRBD1	TRBV7-3	NA	16	TRBJ1-1	CASSLVGDRMNTEAFF	TGTGCCAGCAGCTTAGTGGGGGACAGGATGAACACTGAAGCTTTCTTT
NA	TRBV4-1	NA	14	TRBJ1-1	CASSSEEVNTEAFF	TGCGCCAGCAGCTCCGAGGAAGTGAACACTGAAGCTTTCTTT
TRBD2	TRBV7-8	NA	14	TRBJ2-1	CASSFSGTNNEQFF	TGTGCCAGCAGCTTCTCCGGGACTAACAATGAGCAGTTCTTC
NA	TRBV28	NA	14	TRBJ2-1	CASSFSGLLNEQFF	TGTGCCAGCAGTTTCTCCGGATTACTAAATGAGCAGTTCTTC
NA	TRBV7-2	NA	14	TRBJ2-7	CASSPAGVTYEQYF	TGTGCCAGCAGCCCCGCAGGGGTAACCTACGAGCAGTACTTC
NA	TRBV11-2	NA	14	TRBJ1-5	CASSPGNSNQPQHF	TGTGCCAGCAGCCCGGGAAATAGCAATCAGCCCCAGCATTTT
TRBD2	TRBV6-1	NA	16	TRBJ2-1	CASSGLAASSYNEQFF	TGTGCCAGCAGTGGCCTAGCGGCTAGCTCCTACAATGAGCAGTTCTTC
NA	TRBV10-1	NA	12	TRBJ2-1	CASSEKGDTWFF	TGCGCCAGCAGTGAGAAGGGGGACACTTGGTTCTTC
TRBD2	TRBV4-1	NA	17	TRBJ2-1	CASSQGRIGRETNEQFF	TGCGCCAGCAGCCAAGGGCGGATTGGGCGGGAGACCAATGAGCAGTTCTTC
NA	TRBV10-2	NA	15	TRBJ1-2	CASSESIVGVGGYTF	TGCGCCAGCAGTGAGTCGATCGTAGGAGTAGGTGGCTACACCTTC
NA	TRBV5-1	NA	15	TRBJ1-1	CASSLEPAMNTEAFF	TGCGCCAGCAGCTTGGAGCCAGCGATGAACACTGAAGCTTTCTTT
TRBD2	TRBV30	NA	13	TRBJ2-7	CAWRAAGGYEQYF	TGTGCCTGGAGGGCAGCGGGAGGATACGAGCAGTACTTC
NA	TRBV7-9	once	16	TRBJ2-3	CASSLVSGDAWYTQYF	TGTGCCAGCAGCTTAGTTAGTGGAGACGCGTGGTATACGCAGTATTTT
NA	TRBV6-6	NA	15	TRBJ2-7	CASSYSNRKPYEQYF	TGTGCCAGCAGTTACTCGAACAGGAAACCCTACGAGCAGTACTTC
NA	TRBV5-1	few	13	TRBJ2-1	CASSSSEDNEQFF	TGCGCCAGCAGCAGCAGCGAGGACAATGAGCAGTTCTTC
TRBD1	TRBV18	NA	14	TRBJ2-7	CASSPSDRGVGQYF	TGTGCCAGCTCACCCTCCGACAGGGGGGTCGGGCAGTACTTC
NA	TRBV2	NA	10	TRBJ2-5	CASRRETQYF	TGTGCCAGCCGGAGGGAGACCCAGTACTTC
TRBD2	TRBV5-1	once	17	TRBJ2-7	CASSLASQLAGVYEQYF	TGCGCCAGCAGCTTGGCCTCGCAACTAGCGGGCGTGTACGAGCAGTACTTC